Listed below are T cell receptor beta chains from one sample, sequenced in a study of blood T cell repertoires in COVID-19. Assay: immunoSEQ multiplex PCR; the TCRdb copy retains only in-frame clones and omits some. The table shows some 340,000 clones, with about 85% occurring only once. Specimen: peripheral blood. Every receptor here comes from a woman between 18 and 29 years old with acute or convalescent COVID-19. Both conserved end residues are part of each CDR3. The D gene is left open where the match is weak. Not every row has a clone size; where given, it reads once, few, many or a size class.

NA | TRBJ1-1 | NA | TRBV6-5 | CASRTWMGNTEAFF | TGTGCCAGCAGGACTTGGATGGGGAACACTGAAGCTTTCTTT
NA | TRBJ2-7 | NA | TRBV15 | CATSSPGQTSYEQYF | TGTGCCACCAGCAGTCCCGGACAGACCTCCTACGAGCAGTACTTC
NA | TRBJ1-4 | NA | TRBV5-1 | CASSLSGTATNEKLFF | TGCGCCAGCAGCTTATCCGGGACTGCAACTAATGAAAAACTGTTTTTT
NA | TRBJ1-2 | NA | TRBV19 | CASSQTTGLAGYTF | TGTGCCAGTAGCCAAACCACAGGGTTAGCTGGCTACACCTTC
once | TRBJ1-1 | NA | TRBV2 | CASSLTGNTEAFF | TGTGCCAGCAGCTTGACAGGGAACACTGAAGCTTTCTTT
NA | TRBJ1-2 | NA | TRBV18 | CASSLRTEINYGYTF | TGTGCCAGCTCACTCCGGACAGAGATTAACTATGGCTACACCTTC
NA | TRBJ2-1 | TRBD2 | TRBV13 | CASSLAGGGSYNEQFF | TGTGCCAGCAGCCTAGCGGGAGGAGGATCCTACAATGAGCAGTTCTTC
NA | TRBJ1-2 | NA | TRBV18 | CASSETRGGYTF | TGTGCCAGCTCCGAAACCAGGGGCGGCTACACCTTC
once | TRBJ1-1 | TRBD1 | TRBV6-1 | CASSVLGQGFTEAFF | TGTGCCAGCAGTGTTTTGGGACAGGGTTTCACTGAAGCTTTCTTT
NA | TRBJ1-5 | TRBD1 | TRBV6-2/TRBV6-3 | CASSARQGNNQPQHF | TGTGCCAGCAGTGCCAGACAGGGAAACAATCAGCCCCAGCATTTT
NA | TRBJ2-3 | NA | TRBV7-9 | CASSLYLTASTDTQYF | TGTGCCAGCAGCTTATATCTGACAGCTAGCACAGATACGCAGTATTTT
NA | TRBJ2-3 | TRBD2 | TRBV7-9 | CASSLNLGRAASTDTQYF | TGTGCCAGCAGCTTAAATTTAGGGAGGGCCGCCAGCACAGATACGCAGTATTTT
NA | TRBJ1-6 | TRBD1 | TRBV11-3 | CASSLVDRGGNGSYNSPLHF | TGTGCCAGCAGCTTAGTAGACAGGGGGGGCAACGGCTCCTATAATTCACCCCTCCACTTT
NA | TRBJ2-2 | TRBD2 | TRBV4-1 | CASSQDQASGRTGELFF | TGCGCCAGCAGCCAAGATCAGGCTAGCGGTCGCACCGGGGAGCTGTTTTTT
many | TRBJ1-2 | TRBD1 | TRBV25-1 | CASSTGTGNYGYTF | TGTGCCAGCAGCACCGGGACAGGGAACTATGGCTACACCTTC
NA | TRBJ1-5 | NA | TRBV7-9 | CASSNRDQPQHF | TGTGCCAGCAGCAACCGGGATCAGCCCCAGCATTTT
NA | TRBJ1-3 | NA | TRBV6-4 | CASSPTGGSFGNTIYF | TGTGCCAGCAGTCCGACGGGGGGATCGTTTGGAAACACCATATATTTT
NA | TRBJ1-6 | TRBD1 | TRBV4-1 | CASSQLGQGYSPLHF | TGCGCCAGCAGCCAGCTCGGACAGGGGTATTCACCCCTCCACTTT
NA | TRBJ1-4 | TRBD1 | TRBV29-1 | CSVRDRQTTNEKLFF | TGCAGCGTTCGGGACAGGCAAACAACTAATGAAAAACTGTTTTTT
NA | TRBJ2-7 | TRBD2 | TRBV9 | CASSVDAYGAGGTYEQYF | TGTGCCAGCAGCGTAGATGCTTACGGAGCGGGGGGGACCTACGAGCAGTACTTC
once | TRBJ1-1 | TRBD1 | TRBV7-2 | CASSGNRGTEAFF | TGTGCCAGCAGCGGTAACAGGGGCACTGAAGCTTTCTTT
NA | TRBJ2-7 | TRBD2 | TRBV11-3 | CASSLGLAGDYEQYF | TGTGCCAGCAGCTTAGGACTAGCGGGGGACTACGAGCAGTACTTC
NA | TRBJ1-4 | TRBD1 | TRBV28 | CASEYERTGGEKLFF | TGTGCCAGTGAATACGAAAGGACAGGGGGTGAAAAACTGTTTTTT
NA | TRBJ1-5 | NA | TRBV25-1 | CASSEQGDNQPQHF | TGTGCCAGCAGTGAACAGGGCGACAATCAGCCCCAGCATTTT
NA | TRBJ2-5 | NA | TRBV4-1 | CASSSSLVETQYF | TGCGCCAGCAGCTCAAGCCTAGTGGAGACCCAGTACTTC
few | TRBJ1-1 | NA | TRBV28 | CASGLGGGGTEAFF | TGTGCCAGCGGCCTCGGGGGGGGCGGTACTGAAGCTTTCTTT
NA | TRBJ2-7 | NA | TRBV7-9 | CASSSYYEQYF | TGTGCCAGCAGCTCCTACTACGAGCAGTACTTC
NA | TRBJ1-1 | NA | TRBV6-5 | CASSPRVPTEAFF | TGTGCCAGCAGTCCCAGGGTTCCCACTGAAGCTTTCTTT
many | TRBJ2-3 | TRBD2 | TRBV7-9 | CASSTSGNTDTQYF | TGTGCCAGCAGCACAAGCGGGAACACAGATACGCAGTATTTT
NA | TRBJ1-1 | TRBD1 | TRBV6-4 | CASRRDRTTEAFF | TGTGCCAGCAGACGGGACAGGACCACTGAAGCTTTCTTT
NA | TRBJ1-1 | NA | TRBV6-5 | CASSYYRFTEAFF | TGTGCCAGCAGTTACTATCGGTTCACTGAAGCTTTCTTT
NA | TRBJ2-5 | TRBD1 | TRBV29-1 | CSVAGTGDSGETQYF | TGCAGCGTTGCTGGGACAGGGGATTCAGGAGAGACCCAGTACTTC
NA | TRBJ1-2 | NA | TRBV12-3/TRBV12-4 | CASSGGSNYGYTF | TGTGCCAGCAGCGGTGGGAGTAACTATGGCTACACCTTC
NA | TRBJ2-5 | TRBD2 | TRBV9 | CASSVGGAGLETQYF | TGTGCCAGCAGCGTAGGGGGAGCGGGGTTGGAGACCCAGTACTTC
NA | TRBJ1-1 | NA | TRBV5-3 | CARSLAGGEAFF | TGTGCCAGAAGCTTGGCGGGGGGCGAAGCTTTCTTT
NA | TRBJ2-5 | TRBD2 | TRBV7-3 | CASSLGLAGGSKETQYF | TGTGCCAGCAGCTTAGGTCTAGCGGGGGGATCCAAAGAGACCCAGTACTTC
NA | TRBJ2-3 | NA | TRBV6-6 | CASSSSGEWDTQYF | TGTGCCAGCAGTTCTTCAGGGGAGTGGGATACGCAGTATTTT
few | TRBJ2-3 | NA | TRBV9 | CASSVEGDSTDTQYF | TGTGCCAGCAGCGTAGAGGGGGATAGCACAGATACGCAGTATTTT
NA | TRBJ2-1 | NA | TRBV6-5 | CASSMEQGGEQFF | TGTGCCAGCAGCATGGAACAGGGTGGTGAGCAGTTCTTC
NA | TRBJ2-3 | NA | TRBV2 | CASPGASSTDTQYF | TGTGCCAGCCCCGGTGCCTCTAGCACAGATACGCAGTATTTT